This entry concerns a single T cell receptor beta chain. What it recognizes is unknown. Germline values: CDR1 MNHNS, CDR2 SASEGT. The V end was cut by 8 bases, the J end by 2 bases, with 12 bases between. The CDR3 spans 13 residues. The record originates from a study of cytomegalovirus exposure and HLA in healthy donors. The PCR made use of 60 Vbeta and 13 Jbeta primers. The method was immunoSEQ multiplex PCR; TCRdb's version includes in-frame clones alone and lacks a portion of them. The table lists around 250,000 clones, around 81% of them singletons. Findings and caveats of the study: Several top significant clusters appeared, in a later analysis, to be linked to common viral pathogens. A prior analysis recorded that most TCR beta V segments were productive about 90% or about 30% of the time. CMV serostatus was the sole immune exposure data available. DRB1 showed the most TCR associations and HLA-C the fewest in a later analysis, as rates varied by HLA locus.

The clonotype comes from a woman aged 60-75 years in good health and CMV-seropositive. The specimen sequenced was PBMCs. The chain is built from TRBV6-1 and TRBJ1-2; perhaps TRBD1 as D (6 bases). The CDR3 DNA reads as TGTGCCAGCGACAAGGACAGAAACTATGGCTACACCTTC. Translation: CASDKDRNYGYTF.